This is a list of T cell receptor beta chains from one sample in a study of T cell responses to AZD1222 COVID-19 vaccine. TCRdb's table, derived via immunoSEQ multiplex PCR, lists solely in-frame clones and lacks some. Among 200,000 to 250,000 clones, roughly 94% were seen once, and the ten largest hold 1.5% to 2%. The source was peripheral blood, collected 28 days after the second dose of the MenACWY control vaccine. These receptors came from an adult who received the MenACWY meningococcal vaccine as a control. CDR3s include the opening cysteine and the closing phenylalanine or tryptophan. A D gene is named only where the DNA matches it firmly. A row's size may be missing; if present it is once, few, many or a size class.

size	V	J	D	CDR3	DNA
.	TRBV28	TRBJ2-7	.	CASSPGQTGEQYF	TGTGCCAGCAGCCCTGGACAGACAGGCGAGCAGTACTTC
.	TRBV19	TRBJ1-2	.	CATTDSFGPNYGYTF	TGTGCCACCACGGACAGTTTTGGCCCTAACTATGGCTACACCTTC
.	TRBV6-1	TRBJ2-6	.	CASSEFPQSSGANVLTF	TGTGCCAGCAGTGAATTCCCACAGAGCTCTGGGGCCAACGTCCTGACTTTC
.	TRBV27	TRBJ1-1	.	CASSLTGTEAFF	TGTGCCAGCAGTTTGACGGGCACTGAAGCTTTCTTT
once	TRBV5-1	TRBJ2-7	TRBD1	CASSLDRGAEQYF	TGCGCCAGCAGCTTGGACAGGGGAGCTGAGCAGTACTTC
.	TRBV2	TRBJ1-1	.	CASSRGAANTEAFF	TGTGCCAGCAGTCGGGGGGCCGCGAACACTGAAGCTTTCTTT
.	TRBV6-5	TRBJ1-2	TRBD1	CASSYAGGYGYTF	TGTGCCAGCAGTTACGCAGGGGGCTATGGCTACACCTTC
.	TRBV5-1	TRBJ2-1	TRBD2	CASSPGTSSYNEQFF	TGCGCCAGCAGCCCGGGGACTAGCTCCTACAATGAGCAGTTCTTC
once	TRBV27	TRBJ1-1	TRBD1	CASSLYRTGLEAFF	TGTGCCAGCAGTTTGTATAGGACAGGGCTTGAAGCTTTCTTT
.	TRBV6-1	TRBJ2-7	TRBD2	CASSEPGLAVYEQYF	TGTGCCAGCAGTGAACCGGGACTAGCGGTCTACGAGCAGTACTTC
.	TRBV5-5	TRBJ1-2	TRBD1	CASSLVVGTGDSFGGYTF	TGTGCCAGCAGCTTGGTGGTCGGGACAGGGGATAGTTTTGGTGGCTACACCTTC
few	TRBV2	TRBJ2-7	.	CASSDGQPGEQYF	TGTGCCAGCAGTGATGGACAGCCCGGGGAGCAGTACTTC
.	TRBV7-9	TRBJ2-5	.	CASSPTDGAGETQYF	TGTGCCAGCAGCCCTACGGACGGGGCAGGAGAGACCCAGTACTTC
.	TRBV28	TRBJ2-2	.	CASSFHGAGTGELFF	TGTGCCAGCAGTTTTCACGGGGCGGGCACCGGGGAGCTGTTTTTT
.	TRBV10-2	TRBJ2-2	.	CASGPAVSGELFF	TGCGCCAGCGGCCCTGCGGTTTCGGGGGAGCTGTTTTTT